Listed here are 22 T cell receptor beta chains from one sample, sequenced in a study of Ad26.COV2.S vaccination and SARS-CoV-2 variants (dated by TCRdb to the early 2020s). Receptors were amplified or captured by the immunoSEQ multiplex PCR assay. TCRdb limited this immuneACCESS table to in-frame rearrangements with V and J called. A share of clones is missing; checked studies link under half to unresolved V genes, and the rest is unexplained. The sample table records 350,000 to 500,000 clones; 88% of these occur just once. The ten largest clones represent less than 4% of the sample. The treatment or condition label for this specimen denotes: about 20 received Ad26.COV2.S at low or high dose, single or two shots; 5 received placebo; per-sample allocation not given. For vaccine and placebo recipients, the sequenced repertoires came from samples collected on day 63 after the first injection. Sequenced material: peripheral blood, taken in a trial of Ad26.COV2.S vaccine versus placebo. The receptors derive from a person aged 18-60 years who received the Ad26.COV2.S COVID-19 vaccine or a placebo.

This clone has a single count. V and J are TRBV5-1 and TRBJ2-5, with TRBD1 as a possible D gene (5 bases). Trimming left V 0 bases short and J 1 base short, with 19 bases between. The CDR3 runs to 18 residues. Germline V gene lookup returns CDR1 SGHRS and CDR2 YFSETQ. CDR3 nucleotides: TGCGCCAGCAGCTTGGGGGGCCAGGTGCTAGTGAGCCAAGAGACCCAGTACTTC. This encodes CASSLGGQVLVSQETQYF.

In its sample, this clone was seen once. The CDR3 DNA is TGTGCCAGCAGCTCCAGGACGGGTCTGGACCCTGAAGCTTTCTTT. Its protein is CASSSRTGLDPEAFF. The genes are TRBV5-4 and TRBJ1-1; D call uncertain. The CDR3 is made up of 15 amino acids. Germline V gene sequence: CDR1 SGHNT, CDR2 YYREEE (reference sequence). The V and J ends lost 3 bases and 6 bases respectively, with 18 bases between them.

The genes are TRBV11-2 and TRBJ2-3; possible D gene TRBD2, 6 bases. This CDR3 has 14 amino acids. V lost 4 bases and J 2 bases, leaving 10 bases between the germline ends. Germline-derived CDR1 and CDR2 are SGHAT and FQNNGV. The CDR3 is CASSYGLLTDTQYF. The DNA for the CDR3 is TGTGCCAGCAGCTACGGACTACTCACAGATACGCAGTATTTT.

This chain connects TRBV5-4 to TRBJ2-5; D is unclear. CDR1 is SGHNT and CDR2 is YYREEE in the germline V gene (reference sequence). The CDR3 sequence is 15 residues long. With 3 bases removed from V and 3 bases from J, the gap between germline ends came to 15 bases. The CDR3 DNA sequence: TGTGCCAGCAGCTCGATCGGGCAGATTGAAGAGACCCAGTACTTC. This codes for CASSSIGQIEETQYF.

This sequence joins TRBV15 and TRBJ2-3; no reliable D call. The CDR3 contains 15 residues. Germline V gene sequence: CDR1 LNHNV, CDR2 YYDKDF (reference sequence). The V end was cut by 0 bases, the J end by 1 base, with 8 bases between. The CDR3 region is CATSRDSYRTDTQYF. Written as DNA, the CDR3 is TGTGCCACCAGCAGAGATTCTTATCGCACAGATACGCAGTATTTT.

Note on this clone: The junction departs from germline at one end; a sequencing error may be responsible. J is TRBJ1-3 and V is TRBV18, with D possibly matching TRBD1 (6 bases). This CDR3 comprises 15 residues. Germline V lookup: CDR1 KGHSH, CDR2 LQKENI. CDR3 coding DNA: TGTGCCAGCTCGCCACAGGGTTTGTCTGGAAACACCATATATTTT. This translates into CASSPQGLSGNTIYF.

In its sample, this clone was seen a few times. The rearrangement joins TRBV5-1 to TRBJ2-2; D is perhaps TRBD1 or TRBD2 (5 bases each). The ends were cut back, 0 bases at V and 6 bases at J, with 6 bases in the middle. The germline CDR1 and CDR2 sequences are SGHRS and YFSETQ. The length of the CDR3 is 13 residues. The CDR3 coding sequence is TGCGCCAGCAGCTTGGGAGGGGCCGGGGAGCTGTTTTTT. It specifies CASSLGGAGELFF. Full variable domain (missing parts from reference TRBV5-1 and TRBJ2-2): KAGVTQTPRYLIKTRGQQVTLSCSPISGHRSVSWYQQTPGQGLQFLFEYFSETQRNKGNFPGRFSGRQFSNSRSEMNVSTLELGDSALYLCASSLGGAGELFFGEGSRLTVL.

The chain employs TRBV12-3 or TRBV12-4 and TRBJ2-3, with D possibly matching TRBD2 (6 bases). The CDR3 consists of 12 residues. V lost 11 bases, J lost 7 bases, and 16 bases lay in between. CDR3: CASTAGPHTQYF. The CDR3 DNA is TGTGCCTCAACGGCGGGGCCCCATACGCAGTATTTT.

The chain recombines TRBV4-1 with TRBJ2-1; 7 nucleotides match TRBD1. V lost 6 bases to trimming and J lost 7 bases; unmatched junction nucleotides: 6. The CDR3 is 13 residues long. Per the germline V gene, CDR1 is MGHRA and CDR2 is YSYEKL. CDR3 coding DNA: TGCGCCAGCAGTCTTTCACAGGGGAATGAGCAGTTCTTC. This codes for CASSLSQGNEQFF.

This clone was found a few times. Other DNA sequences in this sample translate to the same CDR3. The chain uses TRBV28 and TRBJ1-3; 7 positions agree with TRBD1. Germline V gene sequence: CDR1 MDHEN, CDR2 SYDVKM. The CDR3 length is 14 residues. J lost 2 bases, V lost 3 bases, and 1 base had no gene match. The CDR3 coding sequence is TGTGCCAGCAGTTTCAGGGGGGCTGGAAACACCATATATTTT. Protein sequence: CASSFRGAGNTIYF.

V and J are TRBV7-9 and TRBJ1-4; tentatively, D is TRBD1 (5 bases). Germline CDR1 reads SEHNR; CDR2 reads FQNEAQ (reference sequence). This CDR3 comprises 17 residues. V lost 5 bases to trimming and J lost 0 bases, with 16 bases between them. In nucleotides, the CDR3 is TGTGCCAGCAGCCCGACGGGGGGGGTAGCAACTAATGAAAAACTGTTTTTT. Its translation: CASSPTGGVATNEKLFF. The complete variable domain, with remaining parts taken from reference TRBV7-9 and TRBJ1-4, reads DTGVSQNPRHKITKRGQNVTFRCDPISEHNRLYWYRQTLGQGPEFLTYFQNEAQLEKSRLLSDRFSAERPKGSFSTLEIQRTEQGDSAMYLCASSPTGGVATNEKLFFGSGTQLSVL.

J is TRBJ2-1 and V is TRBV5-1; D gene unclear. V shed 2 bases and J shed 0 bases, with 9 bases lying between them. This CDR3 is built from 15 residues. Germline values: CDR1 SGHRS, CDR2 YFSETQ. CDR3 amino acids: CASSFELNSYNEQFF. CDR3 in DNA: TGCGCCAGCAGCTTCGAACTTAACTCCTACAATGAGCAGTTCTTC.

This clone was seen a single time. CDR3 DNA sequence: TGTGCCAGCAGTTTGGGCGGCGCTAACTATGGCTACACCTTC. Its translation: CASSLGGANYGYTF. The genes are TRBV28 and TRBJ1-2; D is undetermined. V was trimmed by 3 bases and J by 0 bases, leaving 8 bases between them. The CDR3 has 14 amino acids. Germline lookup yields CDR1 MDHEN and CDR2 SYDVKM.

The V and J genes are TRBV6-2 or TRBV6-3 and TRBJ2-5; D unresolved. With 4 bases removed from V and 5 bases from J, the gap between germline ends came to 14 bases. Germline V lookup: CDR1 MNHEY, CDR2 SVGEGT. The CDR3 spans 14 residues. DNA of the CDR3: TGTGCCAGCAGTTTCAGACCGTTCCAGGAGACCCAGTACTTC. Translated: CASSFRPFQETQYF.

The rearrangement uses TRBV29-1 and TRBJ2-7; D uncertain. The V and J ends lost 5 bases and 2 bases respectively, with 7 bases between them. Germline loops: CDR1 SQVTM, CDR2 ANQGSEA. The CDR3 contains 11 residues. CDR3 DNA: TGCAGCGTTCTTACGACCTACGAGCAGTACTTC. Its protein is CSVLTTYEQYF.

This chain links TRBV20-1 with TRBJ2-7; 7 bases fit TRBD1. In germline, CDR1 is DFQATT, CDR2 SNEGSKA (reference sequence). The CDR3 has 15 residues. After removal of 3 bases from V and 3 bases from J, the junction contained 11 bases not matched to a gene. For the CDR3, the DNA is TGCAGTGCTAGTATACCCGGGACAGCCCTCTACGAGCAGTACTTC. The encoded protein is CSASIPGTALYEQYF.

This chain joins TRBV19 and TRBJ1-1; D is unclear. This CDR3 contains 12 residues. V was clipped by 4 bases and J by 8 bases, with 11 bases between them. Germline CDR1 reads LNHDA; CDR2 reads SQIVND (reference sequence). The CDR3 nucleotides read TGTGCCAGTAGTACAGAAGCTGGGGAAGCTTTCTTT. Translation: CASSTEAGEAFF.

The CDR3 coding sequence is TGTGCCAGCAGTGTCAACGGGGGAAACATTCAGTACTTC. Translating it yields CASSVNGGNIQYF. The genes are TRBV2 and TRBJ2-4; weak D call: TRBD2 (6 bases). CDR3 length: 13 amino acids. Germline V CDR1 and CDR2: SNHLY, FYNNEI. V gave up 4 bases and J gave up 6 bases, with 10 bases separating them.

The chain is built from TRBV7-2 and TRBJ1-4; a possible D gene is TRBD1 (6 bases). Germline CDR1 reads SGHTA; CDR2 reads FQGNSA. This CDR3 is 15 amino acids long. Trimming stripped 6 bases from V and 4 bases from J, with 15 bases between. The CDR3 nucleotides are TGTGCCAGCAGTTCAAGGGGGTCGGGTAATGAAAAACTGTTTTTT. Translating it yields CASSSRGSGNEKLFF.

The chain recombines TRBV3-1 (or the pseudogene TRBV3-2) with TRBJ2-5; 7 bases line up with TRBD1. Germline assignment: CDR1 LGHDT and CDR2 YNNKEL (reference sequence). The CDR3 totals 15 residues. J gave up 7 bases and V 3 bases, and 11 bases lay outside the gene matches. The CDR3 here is CASSHPRDSGGTQYF. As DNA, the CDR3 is TGTGCCAGCAGCCACCCCCGGGACAGTGGGGGGACCCAGTACTTC.

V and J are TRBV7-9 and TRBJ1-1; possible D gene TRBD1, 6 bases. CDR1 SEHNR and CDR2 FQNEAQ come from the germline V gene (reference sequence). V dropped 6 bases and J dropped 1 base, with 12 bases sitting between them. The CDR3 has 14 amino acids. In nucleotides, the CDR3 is TGTGCCAGCAGTCTCAGGGGCTCGAACACTGAAGCTTTCTTT. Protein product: CASSLRGSNTEAFF.

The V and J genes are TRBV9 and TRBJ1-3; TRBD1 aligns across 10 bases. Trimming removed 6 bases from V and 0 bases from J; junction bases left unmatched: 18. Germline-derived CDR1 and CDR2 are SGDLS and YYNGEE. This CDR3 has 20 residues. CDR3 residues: CASTLGDRGRDWNSGNTIYF. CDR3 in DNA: TGTGCCAGCACCCTAGGGGACAGGGGCCGAGATTGGAACTCTGGAAACACCATATATTTT.